The 26 T cell receptor beta chains reported below all come from one sample, sequenced in a study of T cells in Graves' hyperthyroidism and ophthalmopathy. RNA transcripts were the template for amplifying TCR beta CDR3 regions. The TCR CDR3 first-round RT-PCR relied on the HTBI primer set. TCRdb used MiXCR to reprocess the multiplex PCR reads, holding one entry per CDR3 protein. The table lists approximately 400,000 distinct CDR3 sequences, 15% to 18% of them singletons. The source material was blood. The origin of the receptors is a woman aged 18 to 35 with Graves' hyperthyroidism that later progressed to Graves' ophthalmopathy.

This clonotype has more than one count but fewer than ten. The rearrangement links TRBV7-6 to TRBJ2-1; possible D gene TRBD2, 5 bases. Trimming pared 3 bases from V and 2 bases from J, leaving 8 bases between. The CDR3 has 14 amino acids. CDR1 is SGHVS and CDR2 is FNYEAQ in the germline V gene. The DNA of the CDR3 is TGTGCCAGCAGCTTTCAAGCGGCCTACAATGAGCAGTTCTTC. This sequence encodes CASSFQAAYNEQFF.

This clonotype was counted at least ten times. CDR3 sequence reads: CASSEAENIQYF. Here the CDR3 DNA reads TGTGCCAGCAGTGAGGCAGAAAACATTCAGTACTTC. The chain combines TRBV2 with TRBJ2-4; D unclear. The CDR3 consists of 12 residues. In germline, CDR1 is SNHLY, CDR2 FYNNEI. V dropped 3 bases and J dropped 5 bases, with 5 bases sitting between them.

In this sample, this clonotype turned up many times. The DNA for the CDR3 is TGTGCCAGCAGCTTAGGCTTTCCGGGAGCGGATACGCAGTATTTT. Protein product: CASSLGFPGADTQYF. This sequence joins TRBV11-3 and TRBJ2-3; possible D gene TRBD2, 6 bases. Germline CDR1 reads SGHNT; CDR2 reads YENEEA. The CDR3 is 15 residues long. The V end lost 1 base, the J end lost 6 bases, and 14 bases lay between the germline ends.

This clonotype has at least ten counts. The rearrangement joins TRBV29-1 to TRBJ2-5; TRBD2 agrees at 13 bases. The V segment lost 3 bases and the J segment 0 bases; nucleotides outside the gene matches: 1. CDR1 is SQVTM, CDR2 ANQGSEA, per germline. The CDR3 loop spans 15 amino acids. The CDR3 DNA sequence: TGCAGCGTTGAGGGGACTAGCGGGAACCAAGAGACCCAGTACTTC. Its translation: CSVEGTSGNQETQYF.

The chain joins TRBV19 to TRBJ2-7; 8 positions agree with TRBD1. Per germline, CDR1 LNHDA and CDR2 SQIVND (reference sequence). This CDR3 is 13 amino acids long. With 5 bases clipped from V and 6 bases from J, the junction kept 6 bases outside the gene matches. The CDR3 here is CASSAGQAFEQYF. The DNA for the CDR3 is TGTGCCAGTAGTGCGGGACAGGCGTTCGAGCAGTACTTC.

This clonotype was counted at least ten times. This chain connects TRBV24-1 to TRBJ2-1; maybe TRBD2 (5 bases). Germline lookup yields CDR1 KGHDR and CDR2 SFDVKD. This CDR3 region has 12 residues. The V gene lost 4 bases and the J gene lost 6 bases, with 6 bases spanning the gap. The CDR3 DNA follows: TGTGCCACCAGTGACCGGGGCAATGAGCAGTTCTTC. Protein sequence: CATSDRGNEQFF.

The CDR3 is CSAHSRLALYEQYF. CDR3 in DNA: TGCAGTGCGCACAGTCGACTAGCGCTCTACGAGCAGTACTTC. This chain links TRBV20-1 with TRBJ2-7, with TRBD2 matching over 8 bases. This CDR3 has 14 amino acids. Unmatched junction bases numbered 10, after V lost 6 bases and J lost 3 bases. The germline V gene has CDR1 DFQATT and CDR2 SNEGSKA (reference sequence).

This clonotype was detected only a few times. J is TRBJ2-3 and V is TRBV3-1; 8 bases fit TRBD2. This CDR3 has 16 residues. J was trimmed by 5 bases and V by 1 base; bases with no gene match: 8. Germline V CDR1 and CDR2: LGHDT, YNNKEL (reference sequence). The CDR3 is CASSQVGGRLGDTQYF. The DNA for the CDR3 is TGTGCCAGCAGCCAAGTAGGCGGGAGGTTGGGAGATACGCAGTATTTT.

This clonotype has a count of ten or more. V and J are TRBV2 and TRBJ1-5, with a possible D match to TRBD1 (6 bases). With 6 bases removed from V and 6 bases from J, the gap between germline ends came to 15 bases. CDR3 length: 14 residues. Germline CDR1 and CDR2: SNHLY and FYNNEI. The CDR3 reads CASRGGTRGQPQHF. In nucleotides, the CDR3 is TGTGCCAGCAGGGGCGGGACAAGAGGTCAGCCCCAGCATTTT.

This clonotype was seen a few times. One junction end does not reproduce the germline sequence, and a read error may be involved. The chain recombines TRBV18 with TRBJ2-2, with TRBD2 matching 7 bases. Germline assignment: CDR1 KGHSH and CDR2 LQKENI. The CDR3 is 15 residues long. The CDR3 here is CASSPPGRAPGEPFF. The CDR3 coding sequence is TGTGCCAGCTCGCCTCCTGGGAGGGCTCCGGGGGAGCCGTTTTTT.

This clonotype was counted ten times or more. V is TRBV30 and J is TRBJ2-2; no reliable D call. CDR3 size: 13 residues. Germline V gene lookup returns CDR1 GTSNPN and CDR2 SVGIG (reference sequence). The V end lost 0 bases, the J end lost 5 bases, and 7 bases lay between the germline ends. For the CDR3, the DNA is TGTGCCTGGAGTGTACAGATAACCGGGGAGCTGTTTTTT. The encoded protein is CAWSVQITGELFF.

This clonotype was seen ten or more times. The chain is built from TRBV28 and TRBJ1-4, with no clear D. Trimming took 3 bases from V and 0 from J, leaving 11 bases between them. The length of the CDR3 is 16 residues. CDR1 and CDR2 from the germline V gene are MDHEN and SYDVKM. The CDR3 region is CASSFSFGSTNEKLFF. In nucleotides, the CDR3 is TGTGCCAGCAGTTTTAGTTTCGGGTCAACTAATGAAAAACTGTTTTTT.

This clonotype was recorded at least ten times. The V and J genes are TRBV7-9 and TRBJ2-1; possibly TRBD2 for D (5 bases). V lost 2 bases to trimming and J lost 7 bases, with 9 bases between them. The germline V gene has CDR1 SEHNR and CDR2 FQNEAQ (reference sequence). This CDR3 has 13 residues. This CDR3 is CASSLSSANEQFF. The CDR3 DNA reads as TGTGCCAGCAGCTTAAGTAGCGCAAATGAGCAGTTCTTC.

This clonotype was picked up many times. The chain carries TRBV28 and TRBJ2-2; D possibly corresponds to TRBD2 (5 bases). Germline V gives CDR1 MDHEN, CDR2 SYDVKM. Deletions cut 2 bases from V and 5 bases from J, with 6 bases between. The CDR3 covers 13 residues. This CDR3 is CASSLRETGELFF. The CDR3 nucleotides are TGTGCCAGCAGTTTAAGGGAGACCGGGGAGCTGTTTTTT. Complete variable domain (other parts from reference TRBV28 and TRBJ2-2): DVKVTQSSRYLVKRTGEKVFLECVQDMDHENMFWYRQDPGLGLRLIYFSYDVKMKEKGDIPEGYSVSREKKERFSLILESASTNQTSMYLCASSLRETGELFFGEGSRLTVL.

A single count supports this clonotype. Since no conserved phenylalanine or tryptophan closes the CDR3, a read error is the likely cause. The V call is TRBV2, the J call TRBJ2-3, with TRBD2 matching over 7 bases. V trimming: 8 bases; J trimming: 2 bases; junction bases outside the gene matches: 7. Germline V lookup: CDR1 SNHLY, CDR2 FYNNEI. This CDR3 comprises 14 residues. The CDR3 nucleotides read TGTGCCAGCGTACTTGGGACTAACACAGATACGCAGTATTCT. Residues: CASVLGTNTDTQYS.

V usage is TRBV10-2 and J usage is TRBJ2-5, with D possibly TRBD2 on 5 matching bases. From germline, CDR1 is WSHSY and CDR2 SAAADI. Trimming removed 1 base from V and 5 bases from J, with 11 bases in between. CDR3 length equals 14 residues. CDR3 nucleotides: TGCGCCAGCAGTGAGTGGAGGTCTGGGGAGACCCAGTACTTC. As protein: CASSEWRSGETQYF.

The gene calls are TRBV9 and TRBJ1-3; D is possibly TRBD1 (5 bases). Germline CDR1 is SGDLS and CDR2 is YYNGEE. This CDR3 is built from 12 residues. The CDR3 spells CASGSVGNTIYF. CDR3 nucleotide sequence: TGTGCATCAGGGTCAGTTGGAAACACCATATATTTT.

This clonotype has more than one count but fewer than ten. A much larger clonotype is one base distant, so this may be a read error. This rearrangement joins TRBV11-2 to TRBJ1-6; D unresolved. CDR1 and CDR2 (germline): SGHAT, FQNNGV. V was cut by 10 bases and J by 7 bases, with 11 bases left in between. The CDR3 loop spans 12 amino acids. The DNA for the CDR3 is TGTGCCAACAGTCCACCGAATTCACCCCTCCACTTT. Translation gives CANSPPNSPLHF. The whole variable domain, filled in from reference TRBV11-2 and TRBJ1-6, reads EAGVAQSPRYKIIEKRQSVAFWCNPISGHATLYWYQQILGQGPKLLIQFQNNGVVDDSQLPKDRFSAERLKGVDSTLKIQPAKLEDSAVYLCANSPPNSPLHFGNGTRLTVT.

The chain is built from TRBV6-4 and TRBJ2-1; TRBD2 might be the D (5 bases). Looked up from germline, CDR1 is MRHNA and CDR2 is SNTAGT. V shed 2 bases and J shed 0 bases, with 8 bases lying between them. There are 15 residues in the CDR3. CDR3 sequence: CASSDRSGSYNEQFF. The CDR3 region has the DNA TGTGCCAGCAGTGACCGAAGCGGCTCCTACAATGAGCAGTTCTTC.

Many counts were recorded for this clonotype. Here the CDR3 DNA reads TGTGCCAGCAGCCCCGGGACAGGGGGATTCGGGGAGCTGTTTTTT. Amino acids: CASSPGTGGFGELFF. The chain recombines TRBV7-6 with TRBJ2-2, with 11 bases that match TRBD1. J was trimmed by 7 bases and V by 5 bases; bases with no gene match: 6. Germline V CDR1 and CDR2: SGHVS, FNYEAQ. The CDR3 is made up of 15 amino acids.

The V and J genes are TRBV9 and TRBJ2-1; TRBD2 matches at 13 bases. Germline CDR1 and CDR2: SGDLS and YYNGEE. J gave up 6 bases and V 4 bases, and 16 bases lay outside the gene matches. The CDR3 consists of 19 residues. The CDR3 loop is CASSLAPRTSGRWGNEQFF. CDR3 DNA sequence: TGTGCCAGCAGCCTAGCCCCCCGGACTAGCGGGAGATGGGGCAATGAGCAGTTCTTC.

This clonotype has only a few counts. The chain carries TRBV19 and TRBJ1-3, with 7 bases matching TRBD1. The germline gives CDR1 LNHDA, CDR2 SQIVND (reference sequence). The CDR3 extends over 14 amino acids. Trimming removed 6 bases from V and 0 bases from J; junction bases left unmatched: 2. The CDR3 nucleotides are TGTGCCAGTAGAGCAGGGGGCTCTGGAAACACCATATATTTT. Its protein product is CASRAGGSGNTIYF.

This clonotype came up a few times. The V call is TRBV4-3, the J call TRBJ2-2; 9 bases fit TRBD2. The CDR3 consists of 15 residues. Germline CDR1 reads LGHNA; CDR2 reads YSLEER. Losses at the gene ends were 3 bases for V and 4 bases for J; bases not matched to a gene: 3. CDR3 sequence (DNA): TGCGCCAGCAGCCATCTTAGCGGGGGCACCGGGGAGCTGTTTTTT. It encodes CASSHLSGGTGELFF.

In its sample, this clonotype was seen many times. J is TRBJ2-3 and V is TRBV28; 9 bases line up with TRBD2. The junction had 7 bases not matched to a gene; V was cut back by 4 bases and J by 8 bases. Germline assignment: CDR1 MDHEN and CDR2 SYDVKM. This CDR3 has 14 residues. CDR3 in DNA: TGTGCCAGCAGTTCGGCGGGAGGGCCGGGTACGCAGTATTTT. Residues: CASSSAGGPGTQYF. Full variable domain (outside the CDR3, taken from reference TRBV28 and TRBJ2-3): DVKVTQSSRYLVKRTGEKVFLECVQDMDHENMFWYRQDPGLGLRLIYFSYDVKMKEKGDIPEGYSVSREKKERFSLILESASTNQTSMYLCASSSAGGPGTQYFGPGTRLTVL.

The table lists this clonotype with a few counts. The chain's CDR3 is CASSLSGTGKNIQYF. The CDR3 nucleotides are TGTGCCAGCAGTTTATCGGGGACAGGGAAGAACATTCAGTACTTC. This chain uses TRBV27 with TRBJ2-4, with TRBD1 matching 9 bases. Germline V CDR1 and CDR2: MNHEY, SMNVEV (reference sequence). The CDR3 is made up of 15 amino acids. V shed 0 bases, J shed 7 bases, and the junction held 4 bases outside the gene matches.

This clonotype was observed once. A much larger clonotype is one base distant, so this may be a read error. This chain uses TRBV11-2 with TRBJ2-5, with 12 bases aligning to TRBD1. CDR1 is SGHAT and CDR2 is FQNNGV in the germline V gene. The CDR3 runs 16 residues. Trimming removed 5 bases from V and 1 base from J; junction bases left unmatched: 5. The DNA for the CDR3 is TGTGCCAGCAGCCTCCGGGACAGGGGGCGCCAAGAGACCCAGTACTTC. This gives the protein CASSLRDRGRQETQYF.